This record covers a single T cell receptor (beta chain). Per the original data handling: Reference gene primer amplification yielded estimated nucleated cell counts. This table comes from immunoSEQ multiplex PCR, and its TCRdb copy is limited to in-frame clones, with some not included. V and J calls and clone size are as listed in that table; D and trimming were resolved from the DNA. Among roughly 53,000 clones listed, around 82% were seen once. The germline gives CDR1 MNHEY, CDR2 SVGEGT. The CDR3 contains 15 residues. V lost 6 bases to trimming and J lost 5 bases, with 20 bases between them. The sample is drawn from a study of blood T cell repertoires in COVID-19. Overall study context: The origin of the acute and convalescent COVID-19 samples was the United States, Italy and Spain. PBMCs, B-cell-depleted T cells, or T cells were the source of the cDNA or gDNA that made up the material.

Sequencing was performed on peripheral blood. This receptor was taken from a human donor in a cohort sampled during active COVID-19. The V and J genes are TRBV6-2 or TRBV6-3 and TRBJ2-7; TRBD2 might be the D (5 bases). The CDR3 nucleotides are TGTGCCAGCAGCCACGACTATAAGGTCCCCCACGAGCAGTACTTC. It translates to CASSHDYKVPHEQYF.